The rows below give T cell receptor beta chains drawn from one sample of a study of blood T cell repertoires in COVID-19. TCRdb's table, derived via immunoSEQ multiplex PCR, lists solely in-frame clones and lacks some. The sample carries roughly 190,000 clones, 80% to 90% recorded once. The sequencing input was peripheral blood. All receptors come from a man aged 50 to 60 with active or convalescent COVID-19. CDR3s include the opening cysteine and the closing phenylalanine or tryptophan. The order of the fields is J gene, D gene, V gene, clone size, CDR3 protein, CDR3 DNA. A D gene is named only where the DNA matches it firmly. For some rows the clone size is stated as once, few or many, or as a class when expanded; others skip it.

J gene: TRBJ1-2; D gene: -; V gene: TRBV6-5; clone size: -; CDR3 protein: CASSYSIRRYSGYTF; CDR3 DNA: TGTGCCAGCAGTTACTCGATCAGGAGGTACTCAGGCTACACCTTC
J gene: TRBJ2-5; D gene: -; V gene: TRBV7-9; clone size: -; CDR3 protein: CASSLVGGVGYF; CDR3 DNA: TGTGCCAGCAGCTTAGTAGGGGGGGTCGGCTACTTC
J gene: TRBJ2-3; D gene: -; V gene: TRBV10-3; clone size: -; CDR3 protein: CAISESSDLDTQYF; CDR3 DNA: TGTGCCATCAGTGAGTCGAGTGATCTGGATACGCAGTATTTT
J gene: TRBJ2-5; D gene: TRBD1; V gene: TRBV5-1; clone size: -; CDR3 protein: CASSSGTGIGETQYF; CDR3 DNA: TGCGCCAGCAGCTCCGGGACAGGGATTGGGGAGACCCAGTACTTC
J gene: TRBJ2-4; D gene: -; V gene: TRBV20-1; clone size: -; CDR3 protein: CSAPVDIQYF; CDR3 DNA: TGCAGTGCTCCGGTCGACATTCAGTACTTC
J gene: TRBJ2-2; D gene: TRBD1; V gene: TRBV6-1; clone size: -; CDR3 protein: CASSEGTGYTGELFF; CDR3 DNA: TGTGCCAGCAGTGAAGGGACAGGATACACCGGGGAGCTGTTTTTT
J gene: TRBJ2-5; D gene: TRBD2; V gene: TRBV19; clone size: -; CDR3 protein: CASRDTGGQETQYF; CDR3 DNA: TGTGCCAGTAGGGATACGGGAGGCCAAGAGACCCAGTACTTC
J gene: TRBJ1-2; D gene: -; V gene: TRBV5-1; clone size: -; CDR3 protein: CASSLDPRQGGGYTF; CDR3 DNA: TGCGCCAGCAGCTTGGACCCTAGGCAGGGAGGGGGCTACACCTTC
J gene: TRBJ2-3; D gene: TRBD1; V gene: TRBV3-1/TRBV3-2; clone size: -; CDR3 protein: CASSRGQVRDTQYF; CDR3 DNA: TGTGCCAGCAGCCGAGGACAGGTGAGAGATACGCAGTATTTT
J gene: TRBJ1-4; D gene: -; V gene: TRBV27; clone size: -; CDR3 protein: CASSLSRAQEKLFF; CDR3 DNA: TGTGCCAGCAGTTTATCGCGGGCTCAGGAAAAACTGTTTTTT
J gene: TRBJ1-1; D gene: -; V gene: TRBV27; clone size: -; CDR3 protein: CASRSYTEAFF; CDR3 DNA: TGTGCCAGCAGGTCATACACTGAAGCTTTCTTT
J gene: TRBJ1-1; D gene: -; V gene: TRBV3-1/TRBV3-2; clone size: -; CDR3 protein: CASSQEGALAAFF; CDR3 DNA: TGTGCCAGCAGCCAAGAAGGGGCCTTGGCGGCTTTCTTT
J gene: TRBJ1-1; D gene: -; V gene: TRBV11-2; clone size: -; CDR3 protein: CASTSPETRNTEAFF; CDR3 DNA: TGTGCCAGCACCTCCCCCGAGACACGAAACACTGAAGCTTTCTTT
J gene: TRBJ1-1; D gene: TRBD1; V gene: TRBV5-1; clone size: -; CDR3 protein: CASSLIDRGAEAFF; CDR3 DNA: TGCGCCAGCAGCTTGATCGACAGGGGGGCTGAAGCTTTCTTT
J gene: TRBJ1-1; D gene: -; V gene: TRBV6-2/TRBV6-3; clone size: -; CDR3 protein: CASSYPTGRAFF; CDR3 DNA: TGTGCCAGCAGTTACCCGACAGGTCGGGCTTTCTTT
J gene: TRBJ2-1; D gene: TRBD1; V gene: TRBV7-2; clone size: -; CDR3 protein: CASSWDRGYNEQFF; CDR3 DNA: TGTGCCAGCTCCTGGGACAGGGGTTACAATGAGCAGTTCTTC
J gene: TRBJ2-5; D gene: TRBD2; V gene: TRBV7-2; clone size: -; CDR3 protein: CASSLGVAGGETQYF; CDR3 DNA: TGTGCCAGCAGCTTAGGGGTAGCGGGGGGAGAGACCCAGTACTTC
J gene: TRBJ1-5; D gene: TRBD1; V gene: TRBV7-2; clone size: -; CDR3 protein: CASSRDSGIQPQHF; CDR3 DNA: TGTGCCAGCAGCCGGGACAGTGGCATTCAGCCCCAGCATTTT
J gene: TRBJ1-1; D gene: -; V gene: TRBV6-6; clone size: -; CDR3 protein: CASRTQGINTEAFF; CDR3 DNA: TGTGCCAGCAGGACCCAGGGTATCAACACTGAAGCTTTCTTT
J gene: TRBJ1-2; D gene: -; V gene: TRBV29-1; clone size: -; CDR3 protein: CSVDTQGDGYTF; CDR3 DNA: TGCAGCGTTGATACGCAGGGCGATGGCTACACCTTC
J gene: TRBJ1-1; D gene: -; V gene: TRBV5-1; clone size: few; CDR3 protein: CASSLVVSNTEAFF; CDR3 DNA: TGCGCCAGCAGCTTGGTTGTGAGCAACACTGAAGCTTTCTTT
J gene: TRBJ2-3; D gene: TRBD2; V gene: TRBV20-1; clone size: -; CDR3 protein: CSASPLAGGTDTQYF; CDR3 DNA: TGCAGTGCTAGTCCCCTAGCGGGGGGCACAGATACGCAGTATTTT
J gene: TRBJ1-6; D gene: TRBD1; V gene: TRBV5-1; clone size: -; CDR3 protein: CASSPGQGNSPLHF; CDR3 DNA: TGCGCCAGCAGCCCAGGACAGGGCAATTCACCCCTCCACTTT
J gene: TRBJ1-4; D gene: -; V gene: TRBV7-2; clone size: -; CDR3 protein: CASSPFAGPNEKLFF; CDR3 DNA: TGTGCCAGCAGCCCCTTCGCAGGGCCTAATGAAAAACTGTTTTTT
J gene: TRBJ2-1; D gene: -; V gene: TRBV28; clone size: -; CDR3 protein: CASSLPADSYNEQFF; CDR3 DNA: TGTGCCAGCAGTTTACCGGCGGATTCCTACAATGAGCAGTTCTTC
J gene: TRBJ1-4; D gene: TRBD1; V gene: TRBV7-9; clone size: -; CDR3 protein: CASSLQQGNEKLFF; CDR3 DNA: TGTGCCAGCAGCTTACAACAGGGGAATGAAAAACTGTTTTTT
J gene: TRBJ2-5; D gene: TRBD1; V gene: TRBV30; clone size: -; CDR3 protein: CAWSGLKTGSTETQYF; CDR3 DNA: TGTGCCTGGAGTGGACTCAAGACAGGGTCCACGGAGACCCAGTACTTC
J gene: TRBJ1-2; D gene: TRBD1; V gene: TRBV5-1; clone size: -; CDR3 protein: CASSLVTGQGYTF; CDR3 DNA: TGCGCCAGCAGCTTGGTGACAGGGCAGGGCTACACCTTC
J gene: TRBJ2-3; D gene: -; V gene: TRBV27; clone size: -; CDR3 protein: CASSLFRELVDTQYF; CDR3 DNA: TGTGCCAGCAGTTTATTCCGGGAGTTGGTAGATACGCAGTATTTT
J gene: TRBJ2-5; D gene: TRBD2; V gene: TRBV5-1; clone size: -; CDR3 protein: CASGTGASGGATETQYF; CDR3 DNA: TGCGCCAGCGGGACCGGGGCTAGCGGGGGGGCCACAGAGACCCAGTACTTC
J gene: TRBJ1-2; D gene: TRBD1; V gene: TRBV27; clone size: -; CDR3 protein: CASSLPSGQGPTNYGYTF; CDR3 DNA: TGTGCCAGCAGTCTACCTTCGGGACAGGGGCCTACTAACTATGGCTACACCTTC
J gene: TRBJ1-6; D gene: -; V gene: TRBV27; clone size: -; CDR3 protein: CASSLGHNSPLHF; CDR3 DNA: TGTGCCAGCAGTTTAGGCCATAATTCACCCCTCCACTTT
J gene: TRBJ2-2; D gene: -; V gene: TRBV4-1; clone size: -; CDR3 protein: CASSQPNRASTGELFF; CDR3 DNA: TGCGCCAGCAGCCAACCAAACAGGGCTTCCACCGGGGAGCTGTTTTTT
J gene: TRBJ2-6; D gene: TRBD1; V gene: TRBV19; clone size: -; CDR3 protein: CASSTTGWGSGANVLTF; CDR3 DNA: TGTGCCAGTAGTACGACAGGGTGGGGCTCTGGGGCCAACGTCCTGACTTTC
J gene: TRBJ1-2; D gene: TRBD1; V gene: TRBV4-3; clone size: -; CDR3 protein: CASSRGGTGFHGYTF; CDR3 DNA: TGCGCCAGCAGCCGCGGTGGGACAGGGTTCCATGGCTACACCTTC
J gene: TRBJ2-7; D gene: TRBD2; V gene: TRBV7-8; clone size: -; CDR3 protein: CASSPGLAGVHEQYF; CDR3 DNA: TGTGCCAGCAGCCCTGGACTAGCGGGAGTTCACGAGCAGTACTTC
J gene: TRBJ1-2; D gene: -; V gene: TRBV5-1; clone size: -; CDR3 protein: CASSTTQFNYGYTF; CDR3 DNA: TGCGCCAGCAGCACAACCCAGTTCAACTATGGCTACACCTTC
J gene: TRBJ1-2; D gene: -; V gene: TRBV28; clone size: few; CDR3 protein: CASSLQGSYTF; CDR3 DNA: TGTGCCAGCAGTCTACAGGGTAGCTACACCTTC
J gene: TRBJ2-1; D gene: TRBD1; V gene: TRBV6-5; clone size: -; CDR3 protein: CASSSGTGAGEQFF; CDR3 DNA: TGTGCCAGCAGCTCCGGGACAGGGGCGGGTGAGCAGTTCTTC
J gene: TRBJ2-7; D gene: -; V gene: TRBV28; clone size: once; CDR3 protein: CASSLLGWRATYEQYF; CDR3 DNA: TGTGCCAGCAGTTTATTAGGGTGGAGGGCGACCTACGAGCAGTACTTC
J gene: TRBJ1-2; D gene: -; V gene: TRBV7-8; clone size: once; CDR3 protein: CASAGGAGHNYGYTF; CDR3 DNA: TGTGCCAGCGCGGGGGGGGCAGGCCATAACTATGGCTACACCTTC